This is a list of T cell receptor beta chains from one sample in a study of metastatic and nonmetastatic thyroid tumors. With MiXCR, TCRdb reprocessed the PCR reads. The sample lists fewer than 13,000 clones; approximately 24% were seen once. The sequenced sample was tumor tissue. These receptor sequences come from a female donor with papillary thyroid cancer or a benign thyroid nodule (not recorded which). Some clones in this sample may be carry-over from other donors' samples. Both conserved end residues are part of each CDR3. A D gene is named only where the DNA matches it firmly. Clone size is shown for a subset of rows, as once, few, many or a class of expanded clone.

V: TRBV19
J: TRBJ1-1
D: TRBD1
size: few
CDR3: CASRQGQNTEAFF
DNA: TGTGCCAGTAGACAGGGGCAGAACACTGAAGCTTTCTTT

V: TRBV3-1
J: TRBJ1-5
D: NA
size: many
CDR3: CASSQDAASNQPQHF
DNA: TGTGCCAGCAGCCAAGATGCGGCTAGCAATCAGCCCCAGCATTTT

V: TRBV6-5
J: TRBJ2-1
D: TRBD1
size: NA
CDR3: CASSDSWGQPNEQFF
DNA: TGTGCCAGCAGTGACTCCTGGGGACAGCCCAATGAGCAGTTCTTC

V: TRBV7-2
J: TRBJ1-3
D: NA
size: NA
CDR3: CASSLEYGNTIYF
DNA: TGTGCCAGTAGCTTAGAGTATGGAAACACCATATATTTT

V: TRBV6-4
J: TRBJ2-7
D: NA
size: few
CDR3: CASSERESAYEQYF
DNA: TGTGCCAGCAGTGAACGAGAGTCCGCCTACGAGCAGTACTTC

V: TRBV6-1
J: TRBJ2-2
D: TRBD1
size: NA
CDR3: CASSETGQGAGTGELFF
DNA: TGTGCCAGCAGTGAAACCGGACAGGGGGCAGGGACCGGGGAGCTGTTTTTT

V: TRBV6-9
J: TRBJ2-7
D: NA
size: NA
CDR3: CASSYNQDGYEQYF
DNA: TGTGCCAGCAGTTATAACCAGGACGGCTACGAGCAGTACTTC

V: TRBV20-1
J: TRBJ2-3
D: TRBD1
size: large
CDR3: CSGQGTDTQYF
DNA: TGCAGTGGACAGGGGACAGATACGCAGTATTTT

V: TRBV12-3/TRBV12-4
J: TRBJ1-6
D: NA
size: many
CDR3: CASSTRGDNSPLHF
DNA: TGTGCCAGCAGTACCAGGGGAGATAATTCACCCCTCCACTTT

V: TRBV7-3
J: TRBJ2-3
D: NA
size: NA
CDR3: CASSPGGDTDTQYF
DNA: TGTGCCAGCAGCCCAGGAGGTGACACAGATACGCAGTATTTT

V: TRBV28
J: TRBJ1-5
D: NA
size: few
CDR3: CASSLFQSNQPQHF
DNA: TGTGCCAGCAGTTTATTCCAGAGCAATCAGCCCCAGCATTTT

V: TRBV6-1
J: TRBJ2-2
D: NA
size: NA
CDR3: CASSQATGTPTGELFF
DNA: TGTGCCAGCAGTCAAGCGACCGGGACACCCACCGGGGAGCTGTTTTTT

V: TRBV24-1
J: TRBJ2-3
D: TRBD2
size: few
CDR3: CATSDVTSGPDTQYF
DNA: TGTGCCACCAGCGATGTGACTAGCGGCCCAGATACGCAGTATTTT

V: TRBV4-2
J: TRBJ2-1
D: NA
size: many
CDR3: CASSQEGREQFF
DNA: TGTGCCAGCAGCCAAGAAGGCCGGGAGCAGTTCTTC

V: TRBV2
J: TRBJ2-2
D: TRBD1
size: NA
CDR3: CASNSPGQGFTGELFF
DNA: TGTGCCAGCAATAGCCCGGGACAGGGCTTCACCGGGGAGCTGTTTTTT

V: TRBV12-3/TRBV12-4
J: TRBJ2-5
D: NA
size: few
CDR3: CASSLGHSRETQYF
DNA: TGTGCCAGCAGTTTAGGGCACTCAAGAGAGACCCAGTACTTC

V: TRBV2
J: TRBJ2-7
D: TRBD1
size: NA
CDR3: CASRGATGDNEQYF
DNA: TGTGCCAGCAGGGGGGCGACAGGGGACAACGAGCAGTACTTC

V: TRBV18
J: TRBJ2-1
D: NA
size: medium-sized
CDR3: CASSPLGNEQFF
DNA: TGTGCCAGCTCACCATTGGGTAATGAGCAGTTCTTC

V: TRBV28
J: TRBJ2-3
D: TRBD2
size: medium-sized
CDR3: CASSLRTSGREDTQYF
DNA: TGTGCCAGCAGTTTACGGACTAGCGGGAGGGAAGATACGCAGTATTTT

V: TRBV20-1
J: TRBJ2-1
D: TRBD2
size: medium-sized
CDR3: CSPGAGGRVSDEQFF
DNA: TGCAGTCCGGGGGCCGGCGGGAGGGTCTCAGATGAGCAGTTCTTC

V: TRBV5-1
J: TRBJ2-5
D: NA
size: NA
CDR3: CASSLEDTIQETQYF
DNA: TGCGCCAGCAGCTTGGAGGACACCATCCAAGAGACCCAGTACTTC

V: TRBV7-2
J: TRBJ1-3
D: NA
size: NA
CDR3: CASSLDRPLGNTIYF
DNA: TGTGCCAGCAGTCTAGACAGACCTCTTGGAAACACCATATATTTT

V: TRBV6-9
J: TRBJ2-2
D: TRBD2
size: few
CDR3: CASSAGGSNTGELFF
DNA: TGTGCCAGCTCGGCCGGGGGGTCGAACACCGGGGAGCTGTTTTTT

V: TRBV5-1
J: TRBJ2-1
D: TRBD2
size: once
CDR3: CASSWTSGYGNEQFF
DNA: TGCGCCAGCAGCTGGACTAGCGGGTATGGGAATGAGCAGTTCTTC

V: TRBV12-3/TRBV12-4
J: TRBJ1-1
D: NA
size: few
CDR3: CASRHYSPTNTEAFF
DNA: TGTGCCAGCAGACACTACAGTCCGACTAACACTGAAGCTTTCTTT

V: TRBV28
J: TRBJ2-1
D: TRBD1
size: medium-sized
CDR3: CASSFRGQGSYNEQFF
DNA: TGTGCCAGCAGTTTCCGGGGACAGGGTTCCTACAATGAGCAGTTCTTC

V: TRBV16
J: TRBJ1-2
D: NA
size: NA
CDR3: CASSQSGIYGYTF
DNA: TGTGCCAGCAGCCAATCAGGGATTTATGGCTACACCTTC

V: TRBV12-3/TRBV12-4
J: TRBJ2-2
D: TRBD2
size: NA
CDR3: CASSLSSGGTGELFF
DNA: TGTGCCAGCAGTTTGAGTAGCGGGGGGACCGGGGAGCTGTTTTTT

V: TRBV28
J: TRBJ2-4
D: TRBD2
size: many
CDR3: CASSSLGLAGTKNIQYF
DNA: TGTGCCAGCAGTTCCCTGGGACTAGCGGGAACCAAAAACATTCAGTACTTC

V: TRBV11-3
J: TRBJ2-1
D: TRBD2
size: NA
CDR3: CASSPSGGHEQFF
DNA: TGTGCCAGCAGCCCCAGCGGGGGCCATGAGCAGTTCTTC

V: TRBV28
J: TRBJ2-7
D: NA
size: NA
CDR3: CASSLGGGEQYF
DNA: TGTGCCAGCAGTTTGGGGGGCGGCGAGCAGTACTTC

V: TRBV6-1
J: TRBJ2-7
D: TRBD1
size: few
CDR3: CASRKLTGTGSGEQYF
DNA: TGTGCCAGCAGAAAACTTACCGGGACAGGGTCGGGCGAGCAGTACTTC

V: TRBV6-1
J: TRBJ2-7
D: TRBD1
size: few
CDR3: CASRRGQASYEQYF
DNA: TGTGCCAGCAGAAGAGGACAGGCCTCCTACGAGCAGTACTTC

V: TRBV6-1
J: TRBJ2-7
D: TRBD2
size: NA
CDR3: CASSRTSGSYEQYF
DNA: TGTGCCAGCAGTCGGACTAGCGGGAGTTACGAGCAGTACTTC

V: TRBV20-1
J: TRBJ1-6
D: NA
size: NA
CDR3: CSASPPDSPLHF
DNA: TGCAGTGCTAGCCCACCCGATTCACCCCTCCACTTT

V: TRBV20-1
J: TRBJ2-5
D: TRBD2
size: NA
CDR3: CSARSGGAGAKETQYF
DNA: TGCAGTGCTAGATCGGGGGGGGCAGGGGCGAAGGAGACCCAGTACTTC

V: TRBV2
J: TRBJ1-2
D: NA
size: NA
CDR3: CASSEALNYGYTF
DNA: TGTGCCAGCAGTGAGGCGCTTAACTATGGCTACACCTTC

V: TRBV9
J: TRBJ2-3
D: TRBD1
size: large
CDR3: CASSWDRDSDTQYF
DNA: TGTGCCAGCAGCTGGGACAGGGATTCAGATACGCAGTATTTT

V: TRBV12-3/TRBV12-4
J: TRBJ2-1
D: NA
size: few
CDR3: CASRGPLGNEQFF
DNA: TGTGCCAGCAGGGGCCCCTTGGGAAATGAGCAGTTCTTC

V: TRBV6-1
J: TRBJ2-7
D: TRBD1
size: NA
CDR3: CASSQQGPLSYEQYF
DNA: TGTGCCAGCAGTCAACAGGGGCCCCTATCCTACGAGCAGTACTTC

V: TRBV6-1
J: TRBJ2-3
D: TRBD2
size: NA
CDR3: CASGDPGLATTDTQYF
DNA: TGTGCCAGCGGTGACCCGGGACTAGCAACGACAGATACGCAGTATTTT

V: TRBV7-9
J: TRBJ2-7
D: TRBD1
size: once
CDR3: CASSSSGQIYEQYF
DNA: TGTGCCAGCAGCAGCTCGGGACAGATCTACGAGCAGTACTTC

V: TRBV28
J: TRBJ1-1
D: NA
size: medium-sized
CDR3: CASSNRGGIEAFF
DNA: TGTGCCAGCAGTAATCGGGGGGGTATTGAAGCTTTCTTT

V: TRBV7-8
J: TRBJ1-1
D: NA
size: NA
CDR3: CASSFSPGERATEAFF
DNA: TGTGCCAGCAGCTTTTCCCCAGGGGAGCGCGCCACTGAAGCTTTCTTT

V: TRBV10-3
J: TRBJ2-2
D: NA
size: few
CDR3: CAISVRQNTGELFF
DNA: TGTGCCATCAGTGTGAGACAGAACACCGGGGAGCTGTTTTTT

V: TRBV28
J: TRBJ1-3
D: NA
size: NA
CDR3: CASSFWSRGFSGNTIYF
DNA: TGTGCCAGCAGTTTCTGGTCCAGGGGATTCTCTGGAAACACCATATATTTT

V: TRBV11-2
J: TRBJ2-6
D: NA
size: NA
CDR3: CASSLRSSGANVLTF
DNA: TGTGCCAGCAGCTTACGGAGTTCTGGGGCCAACGTCCTGACTTTC

V: TRBV12-3/TRBV12-4
J: TRBJ1-1
D: NA
size: few
CDR3: CASSLEGISFF
DNA: TGTGCCAGCAGTTTAGAGGGTATATCTTTCTTT

V: TRBV9
J: TRBJ2-7
D: NA
size: NA
CDR3: CASSRDFYEQYF
DNA: TGTGCCAGCAGCCGGGACTTCTACGAGCAGTACTTC

V: TRBV6-1
J: TRBJ1-1
D: NA
size: NA
CDR3: CASSQASGPARGNTEAFF
DNA: TGTGCCAGCAGCCAAGCTTCCGGGCCGGCCCGTGGGAACACTGAAGCTTTCTTT

V: TRBV20-1
J: TRBJ1-5
D: TRBD1
size: NA
CDR3: CSARGQGNQPQHF
DNA: TGCAGTGCTAGGGGACAGGGGAATCAGCCCCAGCATTTT

V: TRBV2
J: TRBJ1-2
D: NA
size: medium-sized
CDR3: CASSEFQANYGYTF
DNA: TGTGCCAGCAGTGAGTTCCAAGCTAACTATGGCTACACCTTC